These 26 T cell receptor beta chains originate from one sample sequenced in a study of PD-1 blockade in classical Hodgkin lymphoma. Sequencing was performed with immunoSEQ multiplex PCR; in TCRdb, only in-frame clones are kept and a portion is missing. The sample consists of thousands of clones, about 78% of them appearing once. Time point of the sample: newly diagnosed, previously untreated cHL patient sample. Sequenced sample: peripheral blood mononuclear cells (PBMCs). Receptors were obtained from a human donor with classical Hodgkin lymphoma.

This clone came up once. The chain combines TRBV29-1 with TRBJ2-7; TRBD2 matches 8 bases. Germline lookup yields CDR1 SQVTM and CDR2 ANQGSEA. Germline trimming cut 7 bases from V and 2 bases from J; bases unmatched to any gene: 4. CDR3 size: 12 residues. This CDR3 reads CSARGGPYEQYF. The CDR3 DNA reads TGCAGCGCTCGCGGGGGGCCCTACGAGCAGTACTTC.

The V call is TRBV5-1, the J call TRBJ2-5, with D possibly being TRBD2 (6 bases). CDR1 and CDR2 (germline): SGHRS, YFSETQ. Trimming pared 7 bases from V and 2 bases from J, leaving 15 bases between. This CDR3 has 14 residues. This chain's CDR3 is CASAGTLGQETQYF. In DNA form, the CDR3 reads TGCGCCAGCGCCGGGACTTTAGGGCAAGAGACCCAGTACTTC.

This clone has a handful of counts. CDR3 sequence reads: CASSRLRGGHTGELFF. CDR3 DNA: TGCGCCAGCAGCCGTTTACGGGGGGGACACACCGGGGAGCTGTTTTTT. The V gene is TRBV4-1, the J gene TRBJ2-2; 8 bases align to TRBD2. The length of the CDR3 is 16 residues. CDR1 is MGHRA, CDR2 YSYEKL, per germline. Trimming took 4 bases from V and 3 from J; bases not matched to a gene: 7.

Written as DNA, the CDR3 is TGTGCCTGGAGTTCCGGACTAGCGGGGCTCGGAAAAGAGACCCAGTACTTC. This codes for CAWSSGLAGLGKETQYF. This chain joins TRBV30 and TRBJ2-5; 12 positions agree with TRBD2. The trim removed 2 bases at V and 3 bases at J, leaving 10 bases unmatched. The CDR3 extends over 17 amino acids. Per germline, CDR1 GTSNPN and CDR2 SVGIG (reference sequence).

V is TRBV2 and J is TRBJ2-5, with D hard to call. The J call is doubtful: the DNA matches TRBJ2-7 better. From germline, CDR1 is SNHLY and CDR2 FYNNEI. There are 14 residues in the CDR3. Written as DNA, the CDR3 is TGTGCCAGCAGTGAAGCACCGACCCCCTACGAGCAGTACTTC. It encodes CASSEAPTPYEQYF.

CDR3 region: CASSLATSRTTSGSYEQYF. For the CDR3, the DNA is TGTGCCAGCAGCTTAGCCACATCTCGAACGACTAGCGGGTCCTACGAGCAGTACTTC. The chain has TRBV7-9 and TRBJ2-7; 10 bases match TRBD2. The junction had 12 bases not matched to a gene; V was cut back by 0 bases and J by 1 base. The CDR3 has 19 residues. Germline-derived CDR1 and CDR2 are SEHNR and FQNEAQ (reference sequence).

This clone has a handful of counts. The chain combines TRBV30 with TRBJ2-3; 9 nucleotides agree with TRBD1. Losses at the gene ends were 3 bases for V and 0 bases for J; bases not matched to a gene: 1. The germline V gene encodes CDR1 GTSNPN and CDR2 SVGIG (reference sequence). The CDR3 length is 14 residues. CDR3 bases: TGTGCCTGGAGGACAGGGGGTAGCACAGATACGCAGTATTTT. Protein sequence: CAWRTGGSTDTQYF.

In its sample, this clone was seen once. V usage is TRBV10-3 and J usage is TRBJ1-1; D not certain. This CDR3 comprises 14 residues. Trimming took 0 bases from V and 5 from J, leaving 10 bases between them. The V gene's germline CDR1 is ENHRY and CDR2 SYGVKD. The CDR3 here is CAISESRDTTEAFF. In DNA form, the CDR3 reads TGTGCCATCAGTGAGTCACGGGATACGACTGAAGCTTTCTTT.

The V call is TRBV5-1, the J call TRBJ1-6; tentative D call: TRBD1 (6 bases). The CDR3 extends over 17 amino acids. CDR1 and CDR2 from the germline V gene are SGHRS and YFSETQ. V was cut by 2 bases and J by 0 bases, with 12 bases left in between. CDR3 loop: CASSFGGLSSYNSPLHF. CDR3 sequence (DNA): TGCGCCAGCAGCTTTGGGGGGCTGAGCTCCTATAATTCACCCCTCCACTTT.

This chain joins TRBV21-1 and TRBJ2-5. TRBV21-1 is a listed pseudogene. The CDR3 length is 11 residues. The CDR3 is CASLDGRTQYF. The CDR3, as DNA: TGTGCCAGCTTGGACGGGCGAACCCAGTACTTC.

The chain joins TRBV27 to TRBJ1-5; D is perhaps TRBD1 (6 bases). The V end lost 5 bases, the J end lost 6 bases, and 14 bases lay between the germline ends. Germline-derived CDR1 and CDR2 are MNHEY and SMNVEV (reference sequence). The CDR3 consists of 14 residues. CDR3: CASSHQGNRQPQHF. The CDR3 DNA reads as TGTGCCAGCAGTCACCAGGGGAACCGTCAGCCCCAGCATTTT.

This clone was picked up a small number of times. Additional DNA sequences in this sample encode the identical CDR3. CDR3 DNA: TGTGCCAGCAGTGAGTTAAGGGGTGGGAAGACCCAGTACTTC. Protein product: CASSELRGGKTQYF. The chain recombines TRBV2 with TRBJ2-5, with D tentatively TRBD1 (5 bases). Deletions cut 3 bases from V and 6 bases from J, with 14 bases between. Per the germline V gene, CDR1 is SNHLY and CDR2 is FYNNEI. The CDR3 consists of 14 residues.

This clone was seen once. V and J are TRBV28 and TRBJ2-7, with a weak D call TRBD2 (6 bases). V lost 4 bases, J lost 5 bases, and 18 bases lay in between. The CDR3 consists of 15 residues. CDR1 is MDHEN, CDR2 SYDVKM, per germline. CDR3 in DNA: TGTGCCAGCAGTTCCCCGGGACGGTGGACTAACGAGCAGTACTTC. Residues: CASSSPGRWTNEQYF.

The chain recombines TRBV19 with TRBJ2-2; D is undetermined. Germline V CDR1 and CDR2: LNHDA, SQIVND (reference sequence). The CDR3 sequence is 15 residues long. V lost 7 bases to trimming and J lost 7 bases, with 19 bases between them. In nucleotides, the CDR3 is TGTGCCAGTACCACAACCGGGCCCCAGGACGGGGAGCTGTTTTTT. Its protein product is CASTTTGPQDGELFF.

The V and J genes are TRBV7-6 and TRBJ2-2; D may match TRBD1 or TRBD2 (5 bases each). With 4 bases removed from V and 2 bases from J, the gap between germline ends came to 23 bases. Looked up from germline, CDR1 is SGHVS and CDR2 is FNYEAQ. This CDR3 contains 19 residues. As DNA, the CDR3 is TGTGCCAGCAGCTCTTACGGCCGATCGGGACGGAGCAACACCGGGGAGCTGTTTTTT. Encoded protein: CASSSYGRSGRSNTGELFF.

The chain combines TRBV13 with TRBJ2-5, with a weak D call TRBD2 (6 bases). Per germline, CDR1 PRHDT and CDR2 FYEKMQ (reference sequence). The CDR3 covers 12 residues. Trimming cost V 2 bases and J 7 bases, with 8 bases left between them. The CDR3 spells CASSLIGGTQYF. CDR3 DNA sequence: TGTGCCAGCAGCTTAATCGGGGGGACCCAGTACTTC.

The chain is built from TRBV18 and TRBJ2-1; 8 positions agree with TRBD1. This CDR3 spans 15 amino acids. V shed 1 base and J 6 bases; nucleotides not matched to a gene: 5. Germline V gene data show CDR1 as KGHSH and CDR2 as LQKENI. CDR3 loop: CASSPLTTGGNEQFF. CDR3 nucleotides: TGTGCCAGCTCACCACTGACTACAGGGGGCAATGAGCAGTTCTTC.

A remark on this clone: Mismatch with germline at one junction end may stem from a read error. The chain employs TRBV28 and TRBJ2-7, with TRBD2 matching 15 bases. Germline V gene sequence: CDR1 MDHEN, CDR2 SYDVKM. This CDR3 contains 13 residues. The CDR3 loop reads CASSQRGLAGGTF. The CDR3 DNA follows: TGTGCCAGCAGTCAACGTGGACTAGCGGGAGGGACCTTC.

This rearrangement joins TRBV5-1 to TRBJ2-2; 9 bases are a match to TRBD2. Germline V gene data show CDR1 as SGHRS and CDR2 as YFSETQ. V dropped 3 bases and J dropped 6; count of bases not matched to a gene: 6. The CDR3 length is 15 residues. The CDR3 DNA is TGCGCCAGCAGCTATGGGTTAGCGGGGGCCGGGGAGCTGTTTTTT. It translates to CASSYGLAGAGELFF.

The genes are TRBV6-5 and TRBJ1-1, with 10 positions matching TRBD1. This CDR3 contains 14 residues. Trimming at V came to 5 bases and at J to 3 bases, leaving 3 bases not matched to a gene. CDR1 is MNHEY, CDR2 SVGAGI, per germline. Here the CDR3 reads CASSTGTGDTEAFF. CDR3 nucleotides: TGTGCCAGCAGTACAGGGACAGGGGACACTGAAGCTTTCTTT.

The chain recombines TRBV6-1 with TRBJ1-5, with D possibly being TRBD1 (5 bases). The germline V and J ends were trimmed by 2 bases and 4 bases, with 15 bases remaining between them. CDR3 length: 16 amino acids. Germline V CDR1 and CDR2: MNHNS, SASEGT. The CDR3 region is CASSESLTGLNQPQHF. The CDR3 DNA reads TGTGCCAGCAGTGAATCTTTAACAGGACTAAATCAGCCCCAGCATTTT.

This sequence joins TRBV28 and TRBJ1-6; D is unclear. Trimming left V 6 bases short and J 0 bases short, with 12 bases between. CDR1 and CDR2 (germline): MDHEN, SYDVKM. This CDR3 has 16 residues. The DNA of the CDR3 is TGTGCCAGCAGGGCGGGTGGGAGCTCCTATAATTCACCCCTCCACTTT. Translating gives CASRAGGSSYNSPLHF. The full variable domain, its missing parts supplied by reference TRBV28 and TRBJ1-6, is DVKVTQSSRYLVKRTGEKVFLECVQDMDHENMFWYRQDPGLGLRLIYFSYDVKMKEKGDIPEGYSVSREKKERFSLILESASTNQTSMYLCASRAGGSSYNSPLHFGNGTRLTVT.

This rearrangement joins TRBV2 to TRBJ2-3; TRBD2 matches at 7 bases. The CDR3 loop spans 16 amino acids. CDR1 is SNHLY and CDR2 is FYNNEI in the germline V gene. V trimming: 4 bases; J trimming: 5 bases; junction bases outside the gene matches: 12. The CDR3 protein is CASSVGGRAGIDTQYF. Here the CDR3 DNA reads TGTGCCAGCAGTGTGGGAGGGAGGGCCGGGATAGATACGCAGTATTTT.

The gene calls are TRBV2 and TRBJ2-1; 8 positions agree with TRBD1. The CDR3 consists of 14 residues. The germline gives CDR1 SNHLY, CDR2 FYNNEI. With 8 bases clipped from V and 9 bases from J, the junction kept 12 bases outside the gene matches. CDR3 in DNA: TGTGCCAGCGTTTACGGACAGGGATATGGTGAGCAGTTCTTC. Translating it yields CASVYGQGYGEQFF.

This clone has just a few counts. The CDR3 DNA reads TGTGCCAGCAGCAAAGGGGGACAGGGCAGCCGCGAGCAGTACTTC. Its translation: CASSKGGQGSREQYF. The gene calls are TRBV21-1 and TRBJ2-7; the table's D call, TRBD1, was not checked against the DNA. TRBV21-1 is marked as a pseudogene. CDR3 length equals 15 residues.

The chain joins TRBV7-9 to TRBJ2-7; 9 bases fit TRBD1. CDR3 length: 18 residues. Germline CDR1 reads SEHNR; CDR2 reads FQNEAQ (reference sequence). The junction had 15 bases not matched to a gene; V was cut back by 4 bases and J by 2 bases. In DNA, the CDR3 is TGTGCCAGCAGCTCGACCGGGACAGGGAAAACTTTCACCTACGAGCAGTACTTC. Protein product: CASSSTGTGKTFTYEQYF.